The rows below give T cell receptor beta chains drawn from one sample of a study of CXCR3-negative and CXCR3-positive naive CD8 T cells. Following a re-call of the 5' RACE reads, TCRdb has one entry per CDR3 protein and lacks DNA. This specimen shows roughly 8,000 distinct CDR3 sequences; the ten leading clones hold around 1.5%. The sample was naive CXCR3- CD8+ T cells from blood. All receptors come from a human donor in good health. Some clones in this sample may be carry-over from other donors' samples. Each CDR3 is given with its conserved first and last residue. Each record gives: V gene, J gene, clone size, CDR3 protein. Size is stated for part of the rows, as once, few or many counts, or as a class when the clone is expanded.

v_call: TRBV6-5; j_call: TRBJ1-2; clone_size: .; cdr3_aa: CASSYSGGIYGYTF
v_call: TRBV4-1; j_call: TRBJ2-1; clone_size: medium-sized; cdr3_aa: CASSPTRSEQFF
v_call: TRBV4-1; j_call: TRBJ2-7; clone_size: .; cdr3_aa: CASSQGKGSGYEQYF
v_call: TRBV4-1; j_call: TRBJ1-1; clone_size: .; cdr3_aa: CASSQGQGNTEAFF
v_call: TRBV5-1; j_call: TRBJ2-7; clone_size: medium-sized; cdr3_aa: CASYSGTGDYEQYF
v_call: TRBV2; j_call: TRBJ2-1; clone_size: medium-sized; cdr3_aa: CASSTGDVSSYNEQFF
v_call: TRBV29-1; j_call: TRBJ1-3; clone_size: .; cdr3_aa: CSVEDQERASSGNTIYF
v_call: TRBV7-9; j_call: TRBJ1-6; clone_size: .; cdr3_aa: CASSATGGAGSPLHF
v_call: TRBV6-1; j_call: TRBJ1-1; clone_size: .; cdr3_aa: CATSEFTGGDTEAFF
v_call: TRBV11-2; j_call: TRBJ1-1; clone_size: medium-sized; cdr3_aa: CASSASRHSNTEAFF
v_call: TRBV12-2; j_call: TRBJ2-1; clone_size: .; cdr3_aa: CASRVPPLAGGPWSYNEQFF
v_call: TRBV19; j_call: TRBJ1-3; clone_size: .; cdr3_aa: CASSIQDSGNTIYF
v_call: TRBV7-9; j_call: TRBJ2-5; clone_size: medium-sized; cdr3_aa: CASSLTPIGASQETQYF
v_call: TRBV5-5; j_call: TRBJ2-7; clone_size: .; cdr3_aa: CASSLEGDGPYEQYF
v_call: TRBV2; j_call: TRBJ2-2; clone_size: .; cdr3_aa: CASSGPGSAAGELFF
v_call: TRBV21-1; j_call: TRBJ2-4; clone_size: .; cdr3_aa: CASSKEGAKNIQYF
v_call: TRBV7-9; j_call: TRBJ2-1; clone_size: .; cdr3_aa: CASSLVPYSYNEQFF
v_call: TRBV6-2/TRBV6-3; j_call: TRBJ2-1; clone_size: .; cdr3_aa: CASSYSVTSGYNEQFF
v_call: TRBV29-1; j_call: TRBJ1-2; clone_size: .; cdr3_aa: CSAIARGGYGYTF
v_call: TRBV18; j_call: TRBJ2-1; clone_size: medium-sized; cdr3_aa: CASSPAGSSYNEQFF
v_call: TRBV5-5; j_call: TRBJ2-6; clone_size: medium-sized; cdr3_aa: CASSLGSSGANVLTF
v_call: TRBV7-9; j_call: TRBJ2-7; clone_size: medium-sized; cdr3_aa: CASSDGGDEQYF
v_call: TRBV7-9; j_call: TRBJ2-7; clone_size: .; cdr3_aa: CASSFGDTEQYF
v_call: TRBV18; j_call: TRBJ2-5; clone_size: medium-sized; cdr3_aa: CASSPPTGSGETQYF
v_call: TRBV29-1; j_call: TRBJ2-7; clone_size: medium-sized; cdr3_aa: CSIEGDSYEQYF
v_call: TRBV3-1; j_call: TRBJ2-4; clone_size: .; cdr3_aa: CASREQQGDENIQYF
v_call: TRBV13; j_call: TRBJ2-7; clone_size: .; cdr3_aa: CASARGLADAYEQYF